This T cell receptor (beta chain) was documented in a study of blood T cell repertoires in COVID-19. In the study overall: Sources were T cells, B-cell-depleted T cells, or PBMCs; the material itself was cDNA or gDNA.

Original processing notes: For nucleated cells, counts were estimated from reference gene primer amplification. The repertoire was sequenced with immunoSEQ multiplex PCR; TCRdb's copy has only in-frame clones and lacks some. That table gives V, J and clone size, and the DNA gave D and trimming. Of approximately 100,000 clones listed, around 88% are singletons. J gave up 7 bases and V 5 bases, and 14 bases lay outside the gene matches. This CDR3 is built from 17 residues. Germline values: CDR1 SGHAT, CDR2 FQNNGV. The chain couples TRBV11-2 to TRBJ2-2; 9 bases match TRBD1. The sequenced sample consisted of peripheral blood. The receptor's source is a human donor with acute or convalescent COVID-19. The donor label of this sample is uncertain. The CDR3, as DNA: TGTGCCAGCAGCCGATACCCGGACAGGGACAGGGTCGGGGAGCTGTTTTTT. Amino acids: CASSRYPDRDRVGELFF.